The clone carrying this T cell receptor (beta chain) appeared many times. Its antigen remains unknown. TCR beta CDR3 regions were amplified from RNA transcripts. When the TCR CDR3 underwent first-round RT-PCR, the HTBI primer set was used. TCRdb ran MiXCR on the multiplex PCR reads and lists one entry per CDR3 protein. In the table there are about 400,000 distinct CDR3 sequences, about 16% of which are singletons. The data belong to a study of T cells in Graves' hyperthyroidism and ophthalmopathy. The CDR3 runs to 13 residues. Germline CDR1 reads SGHKS; CDR2 reads YYEKEE (reference sequence). The V gene lost 0 bases and the J gene lost 5 bases, with 8 bases spanning the gap. General observations from the study: Onset of ophthalmopathy came a median approximately 6.5 months after the model predicted it.

Stability of Graves' hyperthyroidism was defined as absent ophthalmopathy progression within 18 months. The chain joins TRBV5-5 to TRBJ1-1; no clear D. The sample consisted of blood. This receptor was taken from a woman under 40 with Graves' hyperthyroidism. DNA for the CDR3: TGTGCCAGCAGCTTGGATTCTTGGACTGAAGCTTTCTTT. Amino acid sequence: CASSLDSWTEAFF.